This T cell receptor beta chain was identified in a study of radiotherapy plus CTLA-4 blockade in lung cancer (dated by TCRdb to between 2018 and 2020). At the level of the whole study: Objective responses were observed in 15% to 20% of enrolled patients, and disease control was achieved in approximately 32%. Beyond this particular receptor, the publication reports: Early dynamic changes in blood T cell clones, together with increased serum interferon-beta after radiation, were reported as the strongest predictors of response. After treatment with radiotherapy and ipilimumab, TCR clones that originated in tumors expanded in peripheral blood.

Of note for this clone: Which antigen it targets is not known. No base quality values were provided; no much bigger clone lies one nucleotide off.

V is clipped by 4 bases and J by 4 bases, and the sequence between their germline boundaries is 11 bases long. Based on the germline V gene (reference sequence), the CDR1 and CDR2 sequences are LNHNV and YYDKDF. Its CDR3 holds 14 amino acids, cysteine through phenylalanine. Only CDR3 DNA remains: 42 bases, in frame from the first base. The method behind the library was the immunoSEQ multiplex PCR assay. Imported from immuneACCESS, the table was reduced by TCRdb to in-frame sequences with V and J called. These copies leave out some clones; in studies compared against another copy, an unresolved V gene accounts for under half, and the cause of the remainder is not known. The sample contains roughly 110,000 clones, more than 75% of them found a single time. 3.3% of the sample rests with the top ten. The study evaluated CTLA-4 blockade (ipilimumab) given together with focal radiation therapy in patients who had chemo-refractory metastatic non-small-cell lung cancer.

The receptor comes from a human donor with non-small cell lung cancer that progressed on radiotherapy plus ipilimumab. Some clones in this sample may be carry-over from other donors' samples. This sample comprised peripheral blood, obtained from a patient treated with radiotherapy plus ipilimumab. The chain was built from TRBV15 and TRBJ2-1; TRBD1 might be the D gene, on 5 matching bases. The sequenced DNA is TGTGCCACCAGCAAGGACAAAGGGTACAATGAGCAGTTCTTC. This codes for CATSKDKGYNEQFF.